This is a list of T cell receptor beta chains from one sample in a study of cytomegalovirus exposure and HLA in healthy donors. TCRdb's table, derived via immunoSEQ multiplex PCR, lists solely in-frame clones and lacks some. The table has around 83,000 clones, about three quarters seen once; the top ten hold around 4.4%. Sequenced: PBMCs. The receptor source for this set is a male donor in good health and CMV-seropositive. CDR3s include the opening cysteine and the closing phenylalanine or tryptophan. A D gene is named only where the DNA matches it firmly. Only part of the rows carry a size: once, few, many, or a class if the clone is expanded.

NA	TRBJ1-4	NA	TRBV5-1	CASSLGHLGQGGFHEKLFF	TGCGCCAGCAGCTTGGGCCACCTAGGGCAGGGTGGTTTTCATGAAAAACTGTTTTTT
NA	TRBJ2-1	NA	TRBV5-6	CAGKPGLDYNEQFF	TGTGCCGGCAAACCGGGACTGGACTACAATGAGCAGTTCTTC
few	TRBJ2-1	TRBD1	TRBV27	CASSFLGTGSVEQFF	TGTGCCAGCAGTTTCCTAGGGACAGGGTCAGTTGAGCAGTTCTTC
NA	TRBJ2-1	NA	TRBV5-1	CASSLGLVSNEQFF	TGCGCCAGCAGCTTGGGACTAGTATCGAATGAGCAGTTCTTC
NA	TRBJ1-2	NA	TRBV19	CASSIGGGANYGYTF	TGTGCCAGTAGTATAGGTGGGGGCGCTAACTATGGCTACACCTTC
NA	TRBJ1-2	NA	TRBV5-4	CASSRNGEANYGYTF	TGTGCCAGCAGCCGCAACGGGGAGGCGAACTATGGCTACACCTTC
NA	TRBJ2-2	NA	TRBV7-9	CASSSTREQGYTGELFF	TGTGCCAGCAGCTCAACTCGGGAACAGGGATACACCGGGGAGCTGTTTTTT
few	TRBJ1-1	TRBD1	TRBV29-1	CSVDAQGDPEAFF	TGCAGCGTTGATGCACAGGGGGACCCTGAAGCTTTCTTT
NA	TRBJ1-1	TRBD1	TRBV5-4	CASTPTGSRTEAFF	TGTGCCAGCACCCCGACAGGGTCGAGGACTGAAGCTTTCTTT
few	TRBJ1-1	TRBD1	TRBV29-1	CSVGTGPNTEAFF	TGCAGCGTTGGGACAGGCCCGAACACTGAAGCTTTCTTT
NA	TRBJ1-1	NA	TRBV15	CATSRHGGAEAFF	TGTGCCACCAGCAGACACGGAGGGGCCGAGGCTTTCTTT